Listed below are T cell receptor beta chains from one sample, sequenced in a study of shared clonotypes between healthy human individuals. Repertoires were generated with immunoSEQ multiplex PCR, while TCRdb's copy carries only in-frame clones and drops some. In the table there are roughly 490,000 clones, 76% of which are singletons. The sample was PBMCs. The receptors here all came from a woman aged 40 to 55 in good health. Some clones in this sample may be carry-over from other donors' samples. CDR3s include the opening cysteine and the closing phenylalanine or tryptophan. The D gene is left open where the match is weak. Part of the rows lack a size; the others show once, few, many or a class for expanded clones.

j_gene: TRBJ2-7; abundance: NA; v_gene: TRBV28; d_gene: TRBD2; CDR3nt: TGTGCCAGCGGCGACGACAGGGCGGGACTAGCGGTCGAGCAGTACTTC; CDR3aa: CASGDDRAGLAVEQYF
j_gene: TRBJ2-7; abundance: NA; v_gene: TRBV10-3; d_gene: NA; CDR3nt: TGTGCCATCGCAGGGGGGGACGGGACAGAGACCTACGAGCAGTACTTC; CDR3aa: CAIAGGDGTETYEQYF
j_gene: TRBJ2-1; abundance: NA; v_gene: TRBV18; d_gene: TRBD2; CDR3nt: TGTGCCAGCTCAAAGCTAGCGGGGTCCTCCTACAATGAGCAGTTCTTC; CDR3aa: CASSKLAGSSYNEQFF
j_gene: TRBJ1-3; abundance: once; v_gene: TRBV4-1; d_gene: NA; CDR3nt: TGCGCCAGCAGCCAAGGTAAGGGACTCTCTGGAAACACCATATATTTT; CDR3aa: CASSQGKGLSGNTIYF
j_gene: TRBJ2-1; abundance: NA; v_gene: TRBV18; d_gene: NA; CDR3nt: TGTGCCAGCTCACCAGGGTCAGAGCAGTTCTTC; CDR3aa: CASSPGSEQFF
j_gene: TRBJ2-1; abundance: NA; v_gene: TRBV28; d_gene: TRBD2; CDR3nt: TGTGCCAGCAGTCCCCCACCCATACTTAGCGGGTCGTACAATGAGCAGTTCTTC; CDR3aa: CASSPPPILSGSYNEQFF
j_gene: TRBJ2-3; abundance: NA; v_gene: TRBV20-1; d_gene: TRBD2; CDR3nt: TGCAGTGCTAGAGGAGGCGGGAGCTCCCTATTT; CDR3aa: CSARGGGSSLF
j_gene: TRBJ1-5; abundance: NA; v_gene: TRBV7-2; d_gene: NA; CDR3nt: TGTGCCAGCAGCTACAACAAAAATCAGCCCCAGCATTTT; CDR3aa: CASSYNKNQPQHF
j_gene: TRBJ2-5; abundance: NA; v_gene: TRBV7-9; d_gene: NA; CDR3nt: TGTGCCAGCAGCTCCCCTGTATGGGCAGTAAGGGAGACCCAGTACTTC; CDR3aa: CASSSPVWAVRETQYF
j_gene: TRBJ2-1; abundance: once; v_gene: TRBV9; d_gene: TRBD2; CDR3nt: TGTGCCAGCAGTGACAGGACTAGCGGGACCTACAATGAGCAGTTCTTC; CDR3aa: CASSDRTSGTYNEQFF
j_gene: TRBJ2-1; abundance: NA; v_gene: TRBV2; d_gene: TRBD2; CDR3nt: TGTGCCAGCAGGAGAGGATGGCGGGGGGAACGCTACAATGAGCAGTTCTTC; CDR3aa: CASRRGWRGERYNEQFF
j_gene: TRBJ1-1; abundance: NA; v_gene: TRBV5-1; d_gene: NA; CDR3nt: TGCGCCAGCAGCTTAGGACAGAGGAACACTGAAGCTTTCTTT; CDR3aa: CASSLGQRNTEAFF
j_gene: TRBJ2-1; abundance: NA; v_gene: TRBV28; d_gene: TRBD2; CDR3nt: TGTGCCAGCAGTCCCCAAATAGCGGGAGGCCTCTTTGAGCAGTTCTTC; CDR3aa: CASSPQIAGGLFEQFF
j_gene: TRBJ2-7; abundance: NA; v_gene: TRBV5-1; d_gene: NA; CDR3nt: TGCGCCAGCAGCTTTGACGCGGGATCGTACGAGCAGTACTTC; CDR3aa: CASSFDAGSYEQYF
j_gene: TRBJ2-7; abundance: NA; v_gene: TRBV4-1; d_gene: TRBD2; CDR3nt: TGCGCCAGCAGAGGACTAGCGGGAGCTTACGAGCAGTACTTC; CDR3aa: CASRGLAGAYEQYF
j_gene: TRBJ2-1; abundance: NA; v_gene: TRBV29-1; d_gene: NA; CDR3nt: TGCAGCGTTGCCGCGGGTTCGAGTGAGCAGTTCTTC; CDR3aa: CSVAAGSSEQFF
j_gene: TRBJ2-1; abundance: NA; v_gene: TRBV5-4; d_gene: TRBD2; CDR3nt: TGTGCCAGCAGCTTAACAGCGGGGTCCTACAATGAGCAGTTCTTC; CDR3aa: CASSLTAGSYNEQFF
j_gene: TRBJ2-1; abundance: NA; v_gene: TRBV19; d_gene: TRBD1; CDR3nt: TGTGCCAGTAGTGTCGGGACAGGGGAGACTGAGCAGTTCTTC; CDR3aa: CASSVGTGETEQFF
j_gene: TRBJ2-7; abundance: NA; v_gene: TRBV9; d_gene: NA; CDR3nt: TGTGCCAGCAGCGTATTATGGGAGGACTACGAGCAGTACTTC; CDR3aa: CASSVLWEDYEQYF
j_gene: TRBJ2-7; abundance: once; v_gene: TRBV4-2; d_gene: NA; CDR3nt: TGTGCCAGCAGCCCCTTGGCTAGCGACGAGCAGTACTTC; CDR3aa: CASSPLASDEQYF
j_gene: TRBJ2-1; abundance: NA; v_gene: TRBV5-1; d_gene: NA; CDR3nt: TGCGCCAGCAGCTTGGCTCCCAGAGATGAGCAGTTCTTC; CDR3aa: CASSLAPRDEQFF
j_gene: TRBJ2-3; abundance: NA; v_gene: TRBV27; d_gene: TRBD1; CDR3nt: TGTGCCAGCAGTTTAATACAGGGGGCAACAGATACGCAGTATTTT; CDR3aa: CASSLIQGATDTQYF
j_gene: TRBJ2-1; abundance: NA; v_gene: TRBV7-6; d_gene: NA; CDR3nt: TGTGCCAGCAGCTTAGGGACTGGTTACAATGAGCAGTTCTTC; CDR3aa: CASSLGTGYNEQFF
j_gene: TRBJ2-2; abundance: once; v_gene: TRBV6-5; d_gene: NA; CDR3nt: TGTGCCAGCAGTCGGGCAACAGGGTCCGGGGAGCTGTTTTTT; CDR3aa: CASSRATGSGELFF
j_gene: TRBJ2-7; abundance: NA; v_gene: TRBV10-3; d_gene: TRBD1; CDR3nt: TGTGCCATCAGGAACAGGGGCGGGCACGAGCAGTACTTC; CDR3aa: CAIRNRGGHEQYF
j_gene: TRBJ2-7; abundance: NA; v_gene: TRBV27; d_gene: TRBD2; CDR3nt: TGTGCCAGCAGTTTAGGAGGGAGGGATTACGAGCAGTACTTC; CDR3aa: CASSLGGRDYEQYF
j_gene: TRBJ1-3; abundance: NA; v_gene: TRBV5-1; d_gene: NA; CDR3nt: TGCGCCAGCAGCTTCACAGGGTCGTCTGGAAACACCATATATTTT; CDR3aa: CASSFTGSSGNTIYF
j_gene: TRBJ2-7; abundance: many; v_gene: TRBV9; d_gene: NA; CDR3nt: TGTGCCAGCAGCGGGACTTCCTACGAGCAGTACTTC; CDR3aa: CASSGTSYEQYF
j_gene: TRBJ2-5; abundance: once; v_gene: TRBV5-4; d_gene: TRBD2; CDR3nt: TGTGCCAGCAGCCCCCCTAGCGGGAGTTCAGAGACCCAGTACTTC; CDR3aa: CASSPPSGSSETQYF
j_gene: TRBJ1-1; abundance: few; v_gene: TRBV5-6; d_gene: NA; CDR3nt: TGTGCCAGCAGCTTGGGGTCCGGCACTGAAGCTTTCTTT; CDR3aa: CASSLGSGTEAFF
j_gene: TRBJ2-1; abundance: once; v_gene: TRBV30; d_gene: NA; CDR3nt: TGTGCCTGGAACCACCTAGCTCCCTCCTCCTACAATGAGCAGTTCTTC; CDR3aa: CAWNHLAPSSYNEQFF
j_gene: TRBJ2-1; abundance: NA; v_gene: TRBV5-1; d_gene: NA; CDR3nt: TGCGCCAGCAGCCAAAGGACAGTAGGGGGGCGGGATGAGCAGTTCTTC; CDR3aa: CASSQRTVGGRDEQFF
j_gene: TRBJ2-2; abundance: once; v_gene: TRBV2; d_gene: TRBD2; CDR3nt: TGTGCCAGCAGGGGACTAGCGGCCGGGGAGCTGTTTTTT; CDR3aa: CASRGLAAGELFF
j_gene: TRBJ2-1; abundance: NA; v_gene: TRBV7-9; d_gene: NA; CDR3nt: TGCGCCAGCAGCCAAGACTGGGGAGTGGAGCAGTTCTTC; CDR3aa: CASSQDWGVEQFF
j_gene: TRBJ2-7; abundance: NA; v_gene: TRBV14; d_gene: NA; CDR3nt: TGTGCCAGCAGCCAAGATGCTGTTTACGAGCAGTACTTC; CDR3aa: CASSQDAVYEQYF
j_gene: TRBJ2-1; abundance: NA; v_gene: TRBV11-3; d_gene: TRBD2; CDR3nt: TGTGCCAGCAGCTCGGGACTAGCGGGAGGTGAGCAGTTCTTC; CDR3aa: CASSSGLAGGEQFF
j_gene: TRBJ1-5; abundance: NA; v_gene: TRBV7-6; d_gene: NA; CDR3nt: TGTGCCAGCAGCTTAGATTGGGATCGGCCCCAGCATTTT; CDR3aa: CASSLDWDRPQHF
j_gene: TRBJ1-1; abundance: few; v_gene: TRBV28; d_gene: TRBD1; CDR3nt: TGTGCCAGCAGAACAGGGGGAGGATACACTGAAGCTTTCTTT; CDR3aa: CASRTGGGYTEAFF
j_gene: TRBJ2-7; abundance: NA; v_gene: TRBV9; d_gene: NA; CDR3nt: TGTGCCAGCAGCGTTAGGTTTGAATCCTACGAGCAGTACTTC; CDR3aa: CASSVRFESYEQYF
j_gene: TRBJ1-2; abundance: NA; v_gene: TRBV10-3; d_gene: NA; CDR3nt: TGTGCCACAAAAAGGGTAGGGTCTAACTATGGCTACACCTTC; CDR3aa: CATKRVGSNYGYTF
j_gene: TRBJ2-3; abundance: NA; v_gene: TRBV7-2; d_gene: TRBD2; CDR3nt: TGTGCCAGCAGCGCCCGGACTAGCGGAGATACGCAGTATTTT; CDR3aa: CASSARTSGDTQYF
j_gene: TRBJ2-7; abundance: NA; v_gene: TRBV14; d_gene: NA; CDR3nt: TGTGCCAGCAGCCAAGTTAAGGGGCACGAGCAGTACTTC; CDR3aa: CASSQVKGHEQYF
j_gene: TRBJ2-6; abundance: once; v_gene: TRBV28; d_gene: TRBD1; CDR3nt: TGTGCCAGCAGTCGAGGGACAGGGGGCCGGGTCCTGACTTTC; CDR3aa: CASSRGTGGRVLTF
j_gene: TRBJ1-2; abundance: NA; v_gene: TRBV7-2; d_gene: NA; CDR3nt: TGTGCCAGCAGCTTAACGGGACGGACCTATGGCTACACCTTC; CDR3aa: CASSLTGRTYGYTF
j_gene: TRBJ2-1; abundance: NA; v_gene: TRBV7-9; d_gene: NA; CDR3nt: TGTGCCAGCAGCTTAGGACTTCCATACAATGAGCAGTTCTTC; CDR3aa: CASSLGLPYNEQFF
j_gene: TRBJ2-7; abundance: NA; v_gene: TRBV10-3; d_gene: NA; CDR3nt: TGTGCCATCAGTGAGTCCGGGCTAGCTGACTACGAGCAGTACTTC; CDR3aa: CAISESGLADYEQYF
j_gene: TRBJ1-1; abundance: NA; v_gene: TRBV7-9; d_gene: NA; CDR3nt: TGTGCTAGCAGCCGTTGGGGTGAAGCTTTCTTT; CDR3aa: CASSRWGEAFF
j_gene: TRBJ2-7; abundance: NA; v_gene: TRBV28; d_gene: TRBD2; CDR3nt: TGTGCCAGCAGGAGAACCGGGACTAGCGGGAACAAACAGTACTTC; CDR3aa: CASRRTGTSGNKQYF
j_gene: TRBJ2-1; abundance: NA; v_gene: TRBV5-4; d_gene: NA; CDR3nt: TGTGCCAGCAGCTTGTCAGCGGACTCCTACAATGAGCAGTTCTTC; CDR3aa: CASSLSADSYNEQFF
j_gene: TRBJ2-7; abundance: NA; v_gene: TRBV4-2; d_gene: NA; CDR3nt: TGTGCCAGCAGCCAAGGGGCGGACAGATACGAGCAGTACTTC; CDR3aa: CASSQGADRYEQYF
j_gene: TRBJ2-5; abundance: NA; v_gene: TRBV19; d_gene: TRBD1; CDR3nt: TGTGCCAGTAGTAGACAGGGGAGAGCGACCCAGTACTTC; CDR3aa: CASSRQGRATQYF
j_gene: TRBJ2-7; abundance: many; v_gene: TRBV19; d_gene: TRBD2; CDR3nt: TGTGCCAGTAGTAAGTCCCGCGGGAGGAAATTCTACGAGCAGTACTTC; CDR3aa: CASSKSRGRKFYEQYF
j_gene: TRBJ1-2; abundance: NA; v_gene: TRBV1; d_gene: NA; CDR3nt: TGCACCAGCACCCCCACGGCCCGGACAGGGAGGAACTATGGCTACACCTTC; CDR3aa: CTSTPTARTGRNYGYTF
j_gene: TRBJ1-2; abundance: NA; v_gene: TRBV10-3; d_gene: NA; CDR3nt: TGTGCCATCAAAGGGCGGACACCATATGGCTACACCTTC; CDR3aa: CAIKGRTPYGYTF